Below, 21 T cell receptor beta chains from the same sample are listed, as sequenced in a study of control samples from healthy donors and cancer patients. The table came from immunoSEQ multiplex PCR; TCRdb's copy has only in-frame clones and leaves some out. The table records about 170,000 clones, 94% of them present only once. Sequenced sample: blood. The receptors were gathered from a woman under 30 in good health.

This clone has only a few counts. The chain uses TRBV28 and TRBJ1-2; D not certain. The CDR3 is made up of 12 amino acids. The V end lost 8 bases, the J end lost 4 bases, and 11 bases lay between the germline ends. Germline V lookup: CDR1 MDHEN, CDR2 SYDVKM. In DNA form, the CDR3 reads TGTGCCAGCTCATGGCAACCCTATGGCTACACCTTC. Its protein product is CASSWQPYGYTF.

J is TRBJ2-1 and V is TRBV12-5; a weak D match, TRBD1 (5 bases). The germline V and J ends were trimmed by 6 bases and 8 bases, with 17 bases remaining between them. The germline V gene has CDR1 LGHNT and CDR2 FRNRAP. The CDR3 sequence is 14 residues long. CDR3: CASGSTRVVHEQFF. CDR3 coding DNA: TGTGCTAGTGGGAGTACCAGGGTAGTACATGAGCAGTTCTTC.

The chain has TRBV12-5 and TRBJ1-3, with D unclear. Trimming pared 3 bases from V and 0 bases from J, leaving 6 bases between. The CDR3 totals 14 residues. CDR1 LGHNT and CDR2 FRNRAP come from the germline V gene. The CDR3 here is CASGLGNSGNTIYF. As DNA, the CDR3 is TGTGCTAGTGGTTTAGGGAACTCTGGAAACACCATATATTTT.

The genes are TRBV19 and TRBJ2-7; TRBD2 matches 7 bases. In germline, CDR1 is LNHDA, CDR2 SQIVND (reference sequence). V shed 1 base and J 4 bases; nucleotides not matched to a gene: 10. The CDR3 is 16 amino acids. DNA for the CDR3: TGTGCCAGTAGTATAGGGTCGGGAGGATCGTTTTACGAGCAGTACTTC. Translation: CASSIGSGGSFYEQYF. Full variable domain (rest looked up from reference TRBV19 and TRBJ2-7): DGGITQSPKYLFRKEGQNVTLSCEQNLNHDAMYWYRQDPGQGLRLIYYSQIVNDFQKGDIAEGYSVSREKKESFPLTVTSAQKNPTAFYLCASSIGSGGSFYEQYFGPGTRLTVT.

V usage is TRBV15 and J usage is TRBJ2-5, with D uncertain. Germline loops: CDR1 LNHNV, CDR2 YYDKDF (reference sequence). Trimming took 1 base from V and 2 from J, leaving 11 bases between them. CDR3 length: 15 amino acids. CDR3 DNA sequence: TGTGCCACCAGCAGAGTCGGCGGTCGTCAAGAGACCCAGTACTTC. It encodes CATSRVGGRQETQYF.

This chain links TRBV6-6 with TRBJ1-5; TRBD1 aligns across 8 bases. CDR1 is MNHNY and CDR2 is SVGAGI in the germline V gene (reference sequence). This CDR3 region has 15 residues. V dropped 6 bases and J dropped 7; count of bases not matched to a gene: 11. In DNA form, the CDR3 reads TGTGCCAGCAGCCGGACCGGGGACAGGAAACAGCCCCAGCATTTT. Its translation is CASSRTGDRKQPQHF.

V and J are TRBV6-6 and TRBJ1-4, with D perhaps matching TRBD1 (6 bases). V was shortened by 2 bases and J by 5 bases, with 15 bases between the two germline ends. CDR1 is MNHNY and CDR2 is SVGAGI in the germline V gene (reference sequence). The CDR3 loop spans 16 amino acids. The CDR3 DNA is TGTGCCAGCAGTTACCCGCCCGCACAGGGAAATGAAAAACTGTTTTTT. Translated, it gives CASSYPPAQGNEKLFF.

This clone was found once. CDR3 sequence: CASSFPAGYEQYF. The CDR3 bases are TGTGCCAGCAGTTTTCCTGCAGGCTACGAGCAGTACTTC. V and J are TRBV28 and TRBJ2-7; D is unclear. The V and J ends lost 3 bases and 3 bases respectively, with 9 bases between them. The CDR3 has 13 residues. CDR1 is MDHEN, CDR2 SYDVKM, per germline.

The V call is TRBV3-1 (or the pseudogene TRBV3-2), the J call TRBJ1-4; possibly TRBD1 for D (6 bases). Germline CDR1 and CDR2: LGHDT and YNNKEL (reference sequence). V lost 0 bases to trimming and J lost 6 bases, with 11 bases between them. This CDR3 region has 15 residues. CDR3 sequence (DNA): TGTGCCAGCAGCCAAGATGGGGGCCTTGATGAAAAACTGTTTTTT. Amino acids: CASSQDGGLDEKLFF.

V and J are TRBV7-2 and TRBJ2-1, with D possibly TRBD1 on 6 matching bases. Trimming cost V 5 bases and J 1 base, with 12 bases left between them. The V gene's germline CDR1 is SGHTA and CDR2 FQGNSA. The CDR3 consists of 15 residues. This chain's CDR3 is CASSVLRGSYNEQFF. Here the CDR3 DNA reads TGTGCCAGCAGCGTTCTAAGGGGGTCCTACAATGAGCAGTTCTTC.

The rearrangement links TRBV20-1 to TRBJ1-1; D is undetermined. The CDR3 spans 11 residues. V was clipped by 3 bases and J by 11 bases, with 13 bases between them. Germline assignment: CDR1 DFQATT and CDR2 SNEGSKA (reference sequence). CDR3 nucleotide sequence: TGCAGTGCTAGTGGGCCTCGTGGGGCTTTCTTT. This codes for CSASGPRGAFF.

J is TRBJ1-3 and V is TRBV2, with D uncertain. The germline V and J ends were trimmed by 1 base and 0 bases, with 7 bases remaining between them. Germline values: CDR1 SNHLY, CDR2 FYNNEI. This CDR3 is 15 amino acids long. This chain's CDR3 is CASSEDPSSGNTIYF. The CDR3 DNA is TGTGCCAGCAGTGAAGATCCGAGCTCTGGAAACACCATATATTTT. The variable domain in full, completed from reference TRBV2 and TRBJ1-3, reads EPEVTQTPSHQVTQMGQEVILRCVPISNHLYFYWYRQILGQKVEFLVSFYNNEISEKSEIFDDQFSVERPDGSNFTLKIRSTKLEDSAMYFCASSEDPSSGNTIYFGEGSWLTVV.

The chain carries TRBV11-1 and TRBJ2-5; TRBD1 aligns across 9 bases. The ends lost 5 bases at V and 3 bases at J; junction bases unmatched: 10. This CDR3 spans 16 amino acids. Germline values: CDR1 SGHAT, CDR2 FQDESV (reference sequence). The DNA for the CDR3 is TGTGCCAGCAGCCCTGGGGACAGGGTGGCCGAAGAGACCCAGTACTTC. Residues: CASSPGDRVAEETQYF. The complete variable domain, with remaining parts taken from reference TRBV11-1 and TRBJ2-5, reads EAEVAQSPRYKITEKSQAVAFWCDPISGHATLYWYRQILGQGPELLVQFQDESVVDDSQLPKDRFSAERLKGVDSTLKIQPAELGDSAMYLCASSPGDRVAEETQYFGPGTRLLVL.

V is TRBV4-2 and J is TRBJ2-7; 9 nucleotides line up with TRBD1. CDR3 length: 16 residues. V dropped 0 bases and J dropped 3; count of bases not matched to a gene: 6. Germline V gene data show CDR1 as LGHNA and CDR2 as YNFKEQ. This chain's CDR3 is CASSQDQGTGSYEQYF. The CDR3 coding sequence is TGTGCCAGCAGCCAAGATCAGGGGACAGGGAGCTACGAGCAGTACTTC.

This clone is a singleton in its sample. The CDR3, as DNA: TGTGCCAGCAGTCTCCTACCGGACGGGTCTAGCACAGATACGCAGTATTTT. Translated: CASSLLPDGSSTDTQYF. The rearrangement joins TRBV14 to TRBJ2-3; D unclear. The CDR3 sequence is 17 residues long. Germline V gene lookup returns CDR1 SGHDN and CDR2 FVKESK. V was shortened by 6 bases and J by 0 bases, with 19 bases between the two germline ends.

This rearrangement joins TRBV3-1 (or the pseudogene TRBV3-2) to TRBJ2-7; D unclear. With 4 bases removed from V and 6 bases from J, the gap between germline ends came to 13 bases. This CDR3 has 13 amino acids. The V gene's germline CDR1 is LGHDT and CDR2 YNNKEL (reference sequence). Here the CDR3 reads CASSPTPFSEQYF. CDR3 DNA: TGTGCCAGCAGCCCCACCCCTTTCTCCGAGCAGTACTTC.

This clone has just a few counts. The chain links TRBV10-2 to TRBJ2-1, with 8 bases matching TRBD2. With 3 bases clipped from V and 4 bases from J, the junction kept 5 bases outside the gene matches. The CDR3 totals 15 residues. CDR1 is WSHSY and CDR2 is SAAADI in the germline V gene. The CDR3 nucleotides are TGCGCCAGCAGTGACGGGAGGGCCGGGTACAATGAGCAGTTCTTC. Translating it yields CASSDGRAGYNEQFF.

This chain links TRBV11-2 with TRBJ1-1; D gene unclear. V lost 1 base and J lost 2, with 14 bases in between. Germline lookup yields CDR1 SGHAT and CDR2 FQNNGV. The CDR3 has 16 residues. The CDR3 DNA reads TGTGCCAGCAGCTTAGTATCCCCCGCTCCCAACACTGAAGCTTTCTTT. Its translation is CASSLVSPAPNTEAFF.

The table lists this clone with a few counts. This chain joins TRBV5-1 and TRBJ2-4, with 7 bases lining up with TRBD1. The germline gives CDR1 SGHRS, CDR2 YFSETQ. J was trimmed by 6 bases and V by 6 bases; bases with no gene match: 9. The CDR3 has 14 residues. CDR3 sequence (DNA): TGCGCCAGCAAGGGGGCAGGGTTAGGAAACATTCAGTACTTC. Amino acids: CASKGAGLGNIQYF. The full variable domain, completed using reference TRBV5-1 and TRBJ2-4, is KAGVTQTPRYLIKTRGQQVTLSCSPISGHRSVSWYQQTPGQGLQFLFEYFSETQRNKGNFPGRFSGRQFSNSRSEMNVSTLELGDSALYLCASKGAGLGNIQYFGAGTRLSVL.

J is TRBJ2-2 and V is TRBV5-5, with 8 bases fitting TRBD2. Germline values: CDR1 SGHKS, CDR2 YYEKEE (reference sequence). V shed 0 bases, J shed 4 bases, and the junction held 8 bases outside the gene matches. The CDR3 spans 17 residues. CDR3 protein: CASSLDRGGQGTGELFF. The CDR3 nucleotides are TGTGCCAGCAGCTTGGACCGGGGGGGCCAGGGCACCGGGGAGCTGTTTTTT.

The rearrangement links TRBV9 to TRBJ1-1, with a possible D match to TRBD1 (5 bases). V gave up 3 bases and J gave up 1 base, with 10 bases separating them. This CDR3 contains 14 residues. In germline, CDR1 is SGDLS, CDR2 YYNGEE. In DNA form, the CDR3 reads TGTGCCAGCAGCGGTTCAGGGCAGAACACTGAAGCTTTCTTT. This translates into CASSGSGQNTEAFF.